The entry that follows covers one TCR beta chain sequence. This sample is drawn from a study of blood T cell repertoires in COVID-19. Whole-study context: From the United States, Italy and Spain came samples of acute and convalescent COVID-19. PBMCs, B-cell-depleted T cells, or T cells were the source of the cDNA or gDNA that made up the material.

The CDR3 has 17 amino acids. Germline V gene data show CDR1 as SQVTM and CDR2 as ANQGSEA. V shed 0 bases, J shed 10 bases, and the junction held 20 bases outside the gene matches. In the study's own analysis: Scientists estimated how many nucleated cells there were by amplifying reference gene primers. Sequencing used immunoSEQ multiplex PCR; TCRdb keeps in-frame clones, though not all of them. The DNA was the basis for D and trimming; V, J and clone size are from that table. The profile shows roughly 200,000 clones, approximately 81% of them singletons. The chain is built from TRBV29-1 and TRBJ2-5, with 7 bases matching TRBD2. The specimen sequenced was peripheral blood. The sequence derives from a woman of 80 years or more with active or convalescent COVID-19. The CDR3, as DNA: TGCAGCGTTGAAGATAGGCGGCGGGGGATTATAAGAGAAAGCCAGTACTTC. Residues: CSVEDRRRGIIRESQYF.